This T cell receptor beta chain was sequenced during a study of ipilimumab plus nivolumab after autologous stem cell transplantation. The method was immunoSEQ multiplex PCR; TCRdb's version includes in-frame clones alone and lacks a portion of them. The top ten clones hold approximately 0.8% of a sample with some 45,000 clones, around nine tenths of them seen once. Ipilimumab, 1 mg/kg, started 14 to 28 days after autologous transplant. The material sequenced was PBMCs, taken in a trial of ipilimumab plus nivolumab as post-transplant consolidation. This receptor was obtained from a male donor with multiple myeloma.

As DNA, the CDR3 is TGTGCCAGTCGACGGGTCTATAATTCACCCCTCCACTTT. Protein sequence: CASRRVYNSPLHF. The J gene is TRBJ1-6, the V gene TRBV19; D remains ambiguous. The CDR3 is made up of 13 amino acids. V was clipped by 8 bases and J by 3 bases, with 8 bases between them. Germline lookup yields CDR1 LNHDA and CDR2 SQIVND (reference sequence).